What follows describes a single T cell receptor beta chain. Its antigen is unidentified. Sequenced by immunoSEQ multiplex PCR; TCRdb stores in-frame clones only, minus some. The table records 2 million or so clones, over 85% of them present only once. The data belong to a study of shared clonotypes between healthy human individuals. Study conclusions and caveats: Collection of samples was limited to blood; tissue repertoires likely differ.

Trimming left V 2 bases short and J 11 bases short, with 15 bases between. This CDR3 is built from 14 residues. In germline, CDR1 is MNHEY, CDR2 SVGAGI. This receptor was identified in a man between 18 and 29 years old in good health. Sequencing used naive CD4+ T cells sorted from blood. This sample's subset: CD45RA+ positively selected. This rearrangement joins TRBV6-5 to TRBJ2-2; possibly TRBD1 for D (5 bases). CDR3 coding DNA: TGTGCCAGCAGTTACGGGTGGGGCCAGGGCGAGCTGTTTTTT. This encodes CASSYGWGQGELFF.